These 27 T cell receptor beta chains were sequenced from one sample in a study of blood T cell repertoires in COVID-19. TCRdb keeps only in-frame clones here, not all; method: immunoSEQ multiplex PCR. The repertoire holds about 80,000 clones, with about 84% as singletons. The sample consisted of peripheral blood. These receptors came from a human donor in a cohort sampled during active COVID-19.

V and J are TRBV2 and TRBJ1-1, with 10 bases that match TRBD1. J lost 3 bases, V lost 1 base, and 8 bases had no gene match. The CDR3 loop spans 17 amino acids. Germline-derived CDR1 and CDR2 are SNHLY and FYNNEI. CDR3 in DNA: TGTGCCAGCAGTGAAGGAATCGGGACAGGGGTAGACACTGAAGCTTTCTTT. Translating it yields CASSEGIGTGVDTEAFF.

The V call is TRBV4-1, the J call TRBJ1-1; a weak D match, TRBD1 (6 bases). This CDR3 spans 15 amino acids. The V gene's germline CDR1 is MGHRA and CDR2 YSYEKL. Deletions cut 2 bases from V and 10 bases from J, with 20 bases between. The chain's CDR3 is CASSQLRTARRGAFF. The CDR3 DNA follows: TGCGCCAGCAGCCAACTAAGGACAGCCCGTAGGGGAGCTTTCTTT.

The V gene is TRBV6-5, the J gene TRBJ2-3; TRBD1 agrees at 10 bases. This CDR3 comprises 14 residues. V shed 9 bases, J shed 4 bases, and the junction held 7 bases outside the gene matches. From germline, CDR1 is MNHEY and CDR2 SVGAGI. For the CDR3, the DNA is TGTGCCAGTACCCGGGACAGGGGAGCAGATACGCAGTATTTT. It yields the protein CASTRDRGADTQYF.

This chain joins TRBV27 and TRBJ2-1; 7 positions match TRBD1. J was trimmed by 7 bases and V by 6 bases; bases with no gene match: 9. This CDR3 spans 14 amino acids. CDR1 is MNHEY, CDR2 SMNVEV, per germline (reference sequence). CDR3 amino acids: CASSPGQVRNEQFF. The CDR3 nucleotides read TGTGCCAGCAGCCCCGGACAGGTGCGGAATGAGCAGTTCTTC.

The chain joins TRBV2 to TRBJ1-5; TRBD1 matches 8 bases. CDR1 and CDR2 from the germline V gene are SNHLY and FYNNEI. This CDR3 contains 14 residues. After removal of 2 bases from V and 7 bases from J, the junction contained 4 bases not matched to a gene. CDR3 coding DNA: TGTGCCAGCAGTGAACAGGGGGCGAGGCAGCCCCAGCATTTT. Protein sequence: CASSEQGARQPQHF.

This clone was picked up one time. The chain is built from TRBV5-5 and TRBJ2-7; D perhaps matches TRBD2 (5 bases). Trimming shortened V by 1 base and J by 0 bases, and 11 bases separated the two germline ends. The germline CDR1 and CDR2 sequences are SGHKS and YYEKEE (reference sequence). The CDR3 is 15 residues long. The CDR3 loop reads CASSLSPTSSYEQYF. CDR3 bases: TGTGCCAGCAGCTTGTCACCTACTAGCTCCTACGAGCAGTACTTC.

This clone came up a few times. The chain employs TRBV5-1 and TRBJ2-2; D uncertain. Germline V gene lookup returns CDR1 SGHRS and CDR2 YFSETQ. The germline V and J ends were trimmed by 0 bases and 2 bases, with 5 bases remaining between them. The length of the CDR3 is 14 residues. The CDR3 DNA reads as TGCGCCAGCAGCTTGGACAGTAACACCGGGGAGCTGTTTTTT. Its translation is CASSLDSNTGELFF.

The chain combines TRBV5-6 with TRBJ1-2; 9 bases fit TRBD1. The CDR3 is 14 amino acids. Germline CDR1 SGHDT, CDR2 YYEEEE. Losses at the gene ends were 8 bases for V and 2 bases for J; bases not matched to a gene: 7. CDR3 nucleotide sequence: TGTGCCAGTTCCCCGGGACAGGGAAACTATGGCTACACCTTC. Translation: CASSPGQGNYGYTF.

The J gene is TRBJ2-1, the V gene TRBV3-1 (or the pseudogene TRBV3-2), with TRBD2 matching 9 bases. The germline V gene encodes CDR1 LGHDT and CDR2 YNNKEL (reference sequence). CDR3 length: 14 amino acids. V was clipped by 4 bases and J by 9 bases; unmatched bases: 7. The CDR3 coding sequence is TGTGCCAGCAGCCCCCTAGCGGGGCTCGGTGAGCAGTTCTTC. As protein: CASSPLAGLGEQFF.

V gene TRBV7-8 combines with J gene TRBJ2-3; a possible D gene is TRBD2 (6 bases). Looked up from germline, CDR1 is SGHVS and CDR2 is FQNEAQ. This CDR3 spans 16 amino acids. V lost 5 bases to trimming and J lost 4 bases, with 19 bases between them. The CDR3 loop is CASSPGRLVAADTQYF. The CDR3 DNA follows: TGTGCCAGCAGCCCGGGTCGACTAGTCGCGGCAGATACGCAGTATTTT. Full variable domain (missing parts from reference TRBV7-8 and TRBJ2-3): GAGVSQSPRYKVAKRGQDVALRCDPISGHVSLFWYQQALGQGPEFLTYFQNEAQLDKSGLPSDRFFAERPEGSVSTLKIQRTQQEDSAVYLCASSPGRLVAADTQYFGPGTRLTVL.

This clone was counted a few times. The V call is TRBV18, the J call TRBJ1-6; 7 bases fit TRBD1. The germline V gene encodes CDR1 KGHSH and CDR2 LQKENI. V was clipped by 4 bases and J by 7 bases; unmatched bases: 7. CDR3 size: 15 residues. The CDR3 reads CASSLTGTENSPLHF. The DNA for the CDR3 is TGTGCCAGCTCACTAACCGGGACAGAAAATTCACCCCTCCACTTT.

This sequence joins TRBV19 and TRBJ1-4; TRBD1 matches at 7 bases. CDR3 length: 14 amino acids. V shed 7 bases and J 4 bases; nucleotides not matched to a gene: 6. Germline-derived CDR1 and CDR2 are LNHDA and SQIVND (reference sequence). CDR3 coding DNA: TGTGCCAGTAAAGGGACAGCCTTTAATGAAAAACTGTTTTTT. Translation gives CASKGTAFNEKLFF.

The chain recombines TRBV20-1 with TRBJ1-1, with D unclear. Germline CDR1 reads DFQATT; CDR2 reads SNEGSKA (reference sequence). The length of the CDR3 is 15 residues. V lost 3 bases, J lost 0 bases, and 14 bases lay in between. Written as DNA, the CDR3 is TGCAGTGCTAGTATGGCAGGCTACCTGAACACTGAAGCTTTCTTT. As protein: CSASMAGYLNTEAFF.

V usage is TRBV6-1 and J usage is TRBJ2-6; 7 bases align to TRBD1. The V and J ends lost 2 bases and 4 bases, in that order; junction bases with no gene match: 8. Looked up from germline, CDR1 is MNHNS and CDR2 is SASEGT. The CDR3 is 17 amino acids. CDR3 coding DNA: TGTGCCAGCAGTGAAAGGGGACAGCGACGCGGGGCCAACGTCCTGACTTTC. Translating gives CASSERGQRRGANVLTF.

A single count supports this clone. The chain links TRBV11-2 to TRBJ2-2; TRBD1 aligns across 7 bases. Germline V lookup: CDR1 SGHAT, CDR2 FQNNGV. This CDR3 contains 16 residues. J gave up 0 bases and V 3 bases, and 4 bases lay outside the gene matches. The CDR3 DNA reads TGTGCCAGCAGCTTCCAGACAGGGTCGAACACCGGGGAGCTGTTTTTT. This translates into CASSFQTGSNTGELFF.

The J gene is TRBJ2-3, the V gene TRBV9; TRBD2 might be the D (5 bases). The CDR3 sequence is 16 residues long. V was pared by 3 bases and J by 7 bases, with 21 bases between. CDR1 SGDLS and CDR2 YYNGEE come from the germline V gene. The CDR3 reads CASSAYQRVAPHTQYF. The CDR3 nucleotides are TGTGCCAGCAGCGCATACCAGCGCGTAGCGCCACATACGCAGTATTTT. The variable domain in full, completed from reference TRBV9 and TRBJ2-3, reads DSGVTQTPKHLITATGQRVTLRCSPRSGDLSVYWYQQSLDQGLQFLIQYYNGEERAKGNILERFSAQQFPDLHSELNLSSLELGDSALYFCASSAYQRVAPHTQYFGPGTRLTVL.

This clone showed up just a few times. This chain uses TRBV24-1 with TRBJ2-7; 9 bases map to TRBD2. The V gene's germline CDR1 is KGHDR and CDR2 SFDVKD. This CDR3 is 14 amino acids long. V lost 6 bases and J lost 0; bases outside the gene matches: 2. The CDR3: CATSRAGGSYEQYF. As DNA, the CDR3 is TGTGCCACCAGTAGAGCGGGGGGCTCCTACGAGCAGTACTTC.

This chain uses TRBV3-1 (or the pseudogene TRBV3-2) with TRBJ1-2, with a weak D call TRBD1 (5 bases). Deletions cut 3 bases from V and 2 bases from J, with 7 bases between. The CDR3 spans 13 residues. CDR1 and CDR2 from the germline V gene are LGHDT and YNNKEL (reference sequence). The CDR3 nucleotides are TGTGCCAGCAGCCACCAGGGCAACTATGGCTACACCTTC. The encoded protein is CASSHQGNYGYTF.

This clone has just a few counts. This chain joins TRBV5-6 and TRBJ1-5; D not resolved. Germline V gene lookup returns CDR1 SGHDT and CDR2 YYEEEE. V was cut by 0 bases and J by 4 bases, with 8 bases left in between. The CDR3 extends over 14 amino acids. CDR3 in amino acids: CASSLGYSNQPQHF. The DNA for the CDR3 is TGTGCCAGCAGCTTGGGATACTCAAATCAGCCCCAGCATTTT.

This clone was observed a single time. This chain joins TRBV27 and TRBJ2-7; the match to TRBD1 covers 7 bases. The CDR3 has 13 amino acids. Per the germline V gene, CDR1 is MNHEY and CDR2 is SMNVEV (reference sequence). Unmatched junction bases numbered 2, after V lost 4 bases and J lost 2 bases. The CDR3 DNA reads TGTGCCAGCAGTTCGACAGGGACCTACGAGCAGTACTTC. Protein: CASSSTGTYEQYF.

The V and J genes are TRBV5-5 and TRBJ1-5, with TRBD1 identical over 7 bases. J gave up 0 bases and V 4 bases, and 16 bases lay outside the gene matches. The CDR3 totals 19 residues. CDR1 and CDR2 (germline): SGHKS, YYEKEE (reference sequence). As DNA, the CDR3 is TGTGCCAGCAGCCTGCGGGGGGCAGGGGGATTACTTAGCAATCAGCCCCAGCATTTT. It specifies CASSLRGAGGLLSNQPQHF.

Remarks on this clone: This sample includes further DNA sequences coding for the same CDR3. V usage is TRBV20-1 and J usage is TRBJ2-7; D uncertain. V was trimmed by 3 bases and J by 5 bases, leaving 8 bases between them. Per germline, CDR1 DFQATT and CDR2 SNEGSKA (reference sequence). The CDR3 has 11 amino acids. The CDR3 coding sequence is TGCAGTGCTAGTTCAGGCCACGAGCAGTACTTC. Protein: CSASSGHEQYF.

The CDR3 here is CSVGSGYYGYTF. CDR3 in DNA: TGCAGCGTTGGCTCGGGTTACTATGGCTACACCTTC. The chain is built from TRBV29-1 and TRBJ1-2; D call uncertain. The CDR3 covers 12 residues. Trimming left V 4 bases short and J 3 bases short, with 9 bases between. Germline V lookup: CDR1 SQVTM, CDR2 ANQGSEA.

The chain joins TRBV19 to TRBJ2-3; 8 nucleotides agree with TRBD2. In germline, CDR1 is LNHDA, CDR2 SQIVND (reference sequence). There are 15 residues in the CDR3. Trimming took 3 bases from V and 4 from J; bases not matched to a gene: 6. This chain's CDR3 is CASSITGTRSDTQYF. In DNA, the CDR3 is TGTGCCAGTAGTATCACCGGGACTAGATCAGATACGCAGTATTTT.

The rearrangement joins TRBV10-1 to TRBJ2-1, with 11 bases lining up with TRBD1. The CDR3 has 16 residues. Germline CDR1 reads WNHNN; CDR2 reads SYGVQD (reference sequence). Germline trimming cut 3 bases from V and 7 bases from J; bases unmatched to any gene: 8. The DNA for the CDR3 is TGCGCCAGCAGTGACACCGGGACAGGGGGAGTGAATGAGCAGTTCTTC. Its protein product is CASSDTGTGGVNEQFF.

CDR3 DNA: TGTGCCAGCAGCTTAGATTTCGTCGGGGAGCTGTTTTTT. Translation gives CASSLDFVGELFF. The J gene is TRBJ2-2, the V gene TRBV7-8; D is uncertain. V lost 1 base, J lost 7 bases, and 7 bases lay in between. The germline V gene encodes CDR1 SGHVS and CDR2 FQNEAQ. CDR3 length equals 13 residues. Filled out from reference TRBV7-8 and TRBJ2-2, the complete variable domain reads GAGVSQSPRYKVAKRGQDVALRCDPISGHVSLFWYQQALGQGPEFLTYFQNEAQLDKSGLPSDRFFAERPEGSVSTLKIQRTQQEDSAVYLCASSLDFVGELFFGEGSRLTVL.

V usage is TRBV27 and J usage is TRBJ2-5; 7 nucleotides line up with TRBD1. This CDR3 spans 15 amino acids. The germline V gene has CDR1 MNHEY and CDR2 SMNVEV (reference sequence). The V and J ends lost 6 bases and 0 bases, in that order; junction bases with no gene match: 7. CDR3 residues: CASSRGFYYQETQYF. The CDR3 bases are TGTGCCAGCAGCAGGGGGTTTTATTACCAAGAGACCCAGTACTTC.